The present entry profiles one T cell receptor beta chain with its context. This entry is derived from a study of T cells in Graves' hyperthyroidism and ophthalmopathy. The investigators amplified TCR beta CDR3 regions from RNA transcripts. RT-PCR in the first round (using the HTBI primer set) targeted the TCR CDR3. Each CDR3 protein gets one entry after TCRdb re-called the multiplex PCR reads with MiXCR. The sample carries about 580,000 distinct CDR3 sequences, about 15% recorded once. With V trimmed by 5 bases and J by 6 bases, 9 bases remained unmatched. Germline CDR1 is SGHTA and CDR2 is FQGTGA. The CDR3 contains 14 residues.

This TCR derives from a woman aged 30 to 39 with Graves' hyperthyroidism that later progressed to Graves' ophthalmopathy. The V gene is TRBV7-3, the J gene TRBJ2-7; 8 bases map to TRBD2. The material sequenced was blood. Written as DNA, the CDR3 is TGTGCCAGCAGCCCGGCCGGGACTAGTGCCGAGCAGTACTTC. Translating gives CASSPAGTSAEQYF.